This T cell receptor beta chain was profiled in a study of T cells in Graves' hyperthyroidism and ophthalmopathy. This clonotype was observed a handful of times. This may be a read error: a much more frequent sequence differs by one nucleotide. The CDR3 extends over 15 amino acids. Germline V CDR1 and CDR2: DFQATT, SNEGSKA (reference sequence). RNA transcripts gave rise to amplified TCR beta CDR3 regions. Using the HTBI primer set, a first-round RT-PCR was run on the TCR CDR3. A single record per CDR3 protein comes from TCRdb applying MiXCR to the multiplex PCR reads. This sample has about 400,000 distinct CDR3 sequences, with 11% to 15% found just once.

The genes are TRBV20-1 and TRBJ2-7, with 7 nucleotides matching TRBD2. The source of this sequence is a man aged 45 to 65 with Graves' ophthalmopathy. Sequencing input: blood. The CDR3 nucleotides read TGCAGTACTAGCGCCGGGGCCGAGAGCCGCTACGAGCAGTACTTC. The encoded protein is CSTSAGAESRYEQYF.